These 3 T cell receptor beta chains originate from one sample sequenced in a study of blood T cell repertoires in COVID-19. This table comes from immunoSEQ multiplex PCR, and its TCRdb copy is limited to in-frame clones, with some not included. The top ten hold 4.6% of the sample, which has about 110,000 clones, 80% to 90% seen once. The sequenced sample was peripheral blood. All receptors derive from a woman aged 50 to 65 with acute or convalescent COVID-19.

The chain joins TRBV5-1 to TRBJ1-6; possible D gene TRBD1, 6 bases. The CDR3 spans 14 residues. V dropped 4 bases and J dropped 9 bases, with 14 bases sitting between them. CDR1 is SGHRS, CDR2 YFSETQ, per germline. CDR3 bases: TGCGCCAGCAGCCCTGAGGGGGAATTTTCACCCCTCCACTTT. The encoded protein is CASSPEGEFSPLHF. The full variable domain, with the rest looked up from reference TRBV5-1 and TRBJ1-6, is KAGVTQTPRYLIKTRGQQVTLSCSPISGHRSVSWYQQTPGQGLQFLFEYFSETQRNKGNFPGRFSGRQFSNSRSEMNVSTLELGDSALYLCASSPEGEFSPLHFGNGTRLTVT.

The rearrangement joins TRBV4-3 to TRBJ2-7, with D possibly matching TRBD1 (5 bases). V was pared by 0 bases and J by 3 bases, with 12 bases between. Looked up from germline, CDR1 is LGHNA and CDR2 is YSLEER. The CDR3 runs 15 residues. The CDR3 DNA reads as TGCGCCAGCAGCCAAGATGTCGACAGCATCTACGAGCAGTACTTC. Amino acid sequence: CASSQDVDSIYEQYF.

This chain links TRBV7-6 with TRBJ1-1; weak D call: TRBD1 (5 bases). From germline, CDR1 is SGHVS and CDR2 FNYEAQ. CDR3 length: 18 residues. Trimming removed 1 base at V and 1 base at J, with 19 bases between. CDR3 nucleotide sequence: TGTGCCAGCAGCTTAGATCCTATTCTTCCAGGGCGGAACACTGAAGCTTTCTTT. Translating gives CASSLDPILPGRNTEAFF.